This TCR beta chain was obtained from a study of identical twins. Findings of the study overall: The abundant beta clonotypes from cord blood had fewer insertions, and memory repertoires had none of this. With beta out-of-frame sequences, excess sharing by twins was weaker.

All donors were healthy, and all were Caucasian. In TCRdb, the 5' RACE reads were re-called with MiXCR into one record per CDR3 protein. This table has about 790,000 distinct CDR3 sequences, around a sixth appearing once. The CDR3 sequence is 15 residues long. The ends lost 0 bases at V and 6 bases at J; junction bases unmatched: 2. The germline V gene has CDR1 SGHRS and CDR2 YFSETQ. Many counts were recorded for this clonotype. The antigen is not known. The same sample was also studied in work on T cells expressing NK-cell markers. That source notes: Several experiments added an anti-gamma-delta TCR antibody to sort only alpha-beta TCR T cells.

The rearrangement links TRBV5-1 to TRBJ2-1, with TRBD2 matching over 11 bases. This TCR came from a woman aged 18-29 years in good health. Sequenced: PBMCs. CDR3 residues: CASSLGLAGLNEQFF. The CDR3 bases are TGCGCCAGCAGCTTGGGACTAGCGGGACTCAATGAGCAGTTCTTC.